A single sample is the source of the 8 T cell receptor beta chains below, sequenced in a study of blood T cell repertoires in COVID-19. The assay was immunoSEQ multiplex PCR, and TCRdb's table has in-frame clones only and misses some. In the table there are approximately 360,000 clones, around 90% of which are singletons. The sample consisted of peripheral blood. The source of these receptors is a man aged 18 to 30 with active or convalescent COVID-19.

This chain uses TRBV7-3 with TRBJ2-3, with 8 nucleotides matching TRBD2. Trimming cost V 0 bases and J 6 bases; bases outside gene matches: 5. Germline V gene sequence: CDR1 SGHTA, CDR2 FQGTGA. The CDR3 has 15 amino acids. For the CDR3, the DNA is TGTGCCAGCAGCTTAACAGCCCAGCGGGGGGATACGCAGTATTTT. Translation gives CASSLTAQRGDTQYF. Combining the CDR3 with reference TRBV7-3 and TRBJ2-3 gives the whole variable domain GAGVSQTPSNKVTEKGKYVELRCDPISGHTALYWYRQSLGQGPEFLIYFQGTGAADDSGLPNDRFFAVRPEGSVSTLKIQRTERGDSAVYLCASSLTAQRGDTQYFGPGTRLTVL.

The chain joins TRBV4-1 to TRBJ1-5; D is unclear. Germline V CDR1 and CDR2: MGHRA, YSYEKL. Between the trimmed V and J ends, which lost 2 bases and 7 bases, there was a span of 15 bases. CDR3 size: 15 residues. The chain's CDR3 is CASSQIFGSGQPQHF. CDR3 sequence (DNA): TGCGCCAGCAGCCAAATATTTGGCAGCGGGCAGCCCCAGCATTTT.

This chain uses TRBV6-6 with TRBJ1-5; D unresolved. The CDR3 covers 14 residues. Germline CDR1 is MNHNY and CDR2 is SVGAGI (reference sequence). Trimming took 8 bases from V and 5 from J, leaving 16 bases between them. CDR3 region: CASQDGGGYQPQHF. The CDR3 coding sequence is TGTGCCAGCCAAGACGGCGGCGGGTATCAGCCCCAGCATTTT.

The rearrangement uses TRBV19 and TRBJ1-5; perhaps TRBD1 as D (6 bases). Germline assignment: CDR1 LNHDA and CDR2 SQIVND (reference sequence). Trimming took 3 bases from V and 0 from J, leaving 15 bases between them. This CDR3 has 17 residues. The CDR3 loop is CASSIGGGRPSNQPQHF. In DNA form, the CDR3 reads TGTGCCAGTAGTATCGGGGGGGGGCGCCCTAGCAATCAGCCCCAGCATTTT.

The chain carries TRBV20-1 and TRBJ2-7, with TRBD1 matching 11 bases. Germline V CDR1 and CDR2: DFQATT, SNEGSKA (reference sequence). The V segment lost 3 bases and the J segment 2 bases; nucleotides outside the gene matches: 6. This CDR3 region has 15 residues. CDR3 amino acids: CSASRPGQGAYEQYF. In DNA form, the CDR3 reads TGCAGTGCTAGTCGTCCGGGACAGGGGGCCTACGAGCAGTACTTC.

The DNA for the CDR3 is TGTGCCAGCAGTTCTACCGGGACAGGGACCGTGAACACTGAAGCTTTCTTT. Amino acid sequence: CASSSTGTGTVNTEAFF. V usage is TRBV7-6 and J usage is TRBJ1-1; 9 bases line up with TRBD1. Germline V gene data show CDR1 as SGHVS and CDR2 as FNYEAQ. The CDR3 loop spans 17 amino acids. V shed 6 bases, J shed 0 bases, and the junction held 11 bases outside the gene matches.

The rearrangement links TRBV6-6 to TRBJ1-1, with 7 bases that match TRBD1. Germline assignment: CDR1 MNHNY and CDR2 SVGAGI (reference sequence). After removal of 4 bases from V and 0 bases from J, the junction contained 2 bases not matched to a gene. This CDR3 has 14 residues. The CDR3: CASSFGTVNTEAFF. CDR3 coding DNA: TGTGCCAGCAGTTTCGGGACAGTGAACACTGAAGCTTTCTTT.

This rearrangement joins TRBV4-3 to TRBJ1-1, with D perhaps TRBD1 (6 bases). CDR3 size: 15 residues. V lost 2 bases, J lost 0 bases, and 10 bases lay in between. Looked up from germline, CDR1 is LGHNA and CDR2 is YSLEER. The CDR3 spells CASSQRTDMNTEAFF. CDR3 nucleotides: TGCGCCAGCAGCCAACGGACAGACATGAACACTGAAGCTTTCTTT.